This T cell receptor beta chain is drawn from a study of T cells in narcolepsy. Study-wide context: Healthy controls were enrolled alongside patients with narcolepsy type 1 or type 2.

General observations from the study: Autoreactive clonotypes reportedly recurred in blood of same and different patients, not controls. In some patient and control memory CD4+ samples, autoreactive clones were absent.

The data were produced by immunoSEQ multiplex PCR, yet TCRdb's version contains in-frame clones alone and is incomplete. The sample lists over 20,000 clones; about 91% were seen once. About this clone: Its antigen is unknown.

The CDR3 is 14 amino acids. Germline trimming cut 4 bases from V and 5 bases from J; bases unmatched to any gene: 5. Germline V gene data show CDR1 as SNHLY and CDR2 as FYNNEI. This TCR was sampled from a human donor with narcolepsy. V gene TRBV2 combines with J gene TRBJ1-1; 9 nucleotides align to TRBD1. Source material: CD45RA- memory CD4+ T cells from PBMCs. The CDR3 sequence is CASSADRGGTEAFF. The CDR3 DNA reads TGTGCCAGCAGTGCAGACAGGGGGGGTACTGAAGCTTTCTTT.